This section outlines one T cell receptor beta chain sequence together with its context. This record comes from a study of Tregs in tolerant kidney transplant recipients. Repertoires were generated with immunoSEQ multiplex PCR, while TCRdb's copy carries only in-frame clones and drops some. Among more than 20,000 clones listed, 81% were seen once. This CDR3 comprises 17 residues. V was clipped by 2 bases and J by 7 bases; unmatched bases: 10. The germline V gene has CDR1 MNHEY and CDR2 SMNVEV (reference sequence). Recipients received nonmyeloablative bone marrow transplants from related graft donors, with transient mixed chimerism.

Material: CD8+ T cells from blood (PBMCs), obtained 6 months after the transplant. This rearrangement joins TRBV27 to TRBJ2-6, with TRBD1 matching 8 bases. The receptor comes from a human patient who received a combined kidney and bone marrow transplant. T cells may partly derive from the graft donor. The CDR3 sequence: CASSLIDRGSRANVLTF. The DNA for the CDR3 is TGTGCCAGCAGTTTAATAGACAGGGGATCAAGAGCCAACGTCCTGACTTTC.